This entry concerns a single T cell receptor beta chain. The antigen it binds to is not known. Base qualities are missing; no much larger clone stands one base away. Each donor gave one peripheral blood draw, approximately 100 mL on average, collected into heparinised tubes. Naive, central memory, regulatory and stem cell-like memory CD4+ T cells were sorted on a BD FACSAria II using a panel including CD45RO, CCR7, CD25, CD127, CD95 and CD27. Purity was above 95% for every sorted population. PBMCs were separated immediately by Lymphoprep density gradient centrifugation and were stained directly, without being cultured. So that batch effects would be minimized, each experiment stained and sorted samples in pairs, pairing one healthy donor with one patient. The data belong to a study of beta chain features in type 1 diabetes (dated by TCRdb to between 2018 and 2020). Background on the whole study: No differences in mean age, gender distribution, total cell number or subset yield were found between patients and healthy donors. Regulatory and stem cell-like memory subsets were obtained from only 8 patients and about eight healthy donors, while naive and central memory subsets were obtained from all 30 or so donors. A total of 100 million to 140 million sorted cells were examined across all samples, and the number of cells per subset was strongly correlated with RNA yield. The study compared the TCRB repertoires of sorted circulating CD4+ T cell subsets in recently diagnosed type 1 diabetes patients with those in matched healthy donors.

CDR1 and CDR2 were assigned from the germline V gene as MNHEY and SVGAGI. V is trimmed back by 4 bases and J by 6 bases, and the junction contains 8 bases that no gene match accounts for. Spanning cysteine to phenylalanine, the CDR3 consists of 15 amino acids. This entry keeps only the CDR3 DNA: 45 bases, framed from base 1. General findings and caveats noted by the study authors: Naive, central memory and regulatory TCRB repertoires appeared more similar among patients than among healthy donors. Only small numbers of individuals were included in the HLA sub-analyses, which left unresolved whether HLA type had any influence on TCRB rearrangement. Type 1 diabetes patients showed a moderate but significant shortening of TCRB CDR3 length in all four CD4+ subsets. Fewer insertions and more nucleotide deletions at VDJ recombination sites were observed in patients with type 1 diabetes, implying thymic rearrangement abnormalities. Shorter templates might be favored by PCR, yet because patient and control samples were amplified and corrected together, any such skew would affect both groups equally. Because cDNA was sequenced instead of genomic DNA, highly expressing activated cells could be over-represented, though the groups showed no difference in activation or CD3 levels.

The entire isolated RNA was reverse transcribed using the High Capacity cDNA Reverse Transcription Kit, and thus expressed TCRB transcripts were sequenced. Naive, central memory and regulatory T cell samples underwent deep immunoSEQ sequencing, averaging about 3.5 million total reads per sample. Sorted cells were lysed in RLT buffer and RNA was extracted with DNase-treated RNeasy Micro or Mini kits, depending on cell number. Each cell subset was processed separately to prevent cross-contamination, with patient and healthy donor samples processed together. The immunoSEQ multiplex PCR was used to amplify TCRB sequences from cDNA, yielding 87-bp fragments that span the CDR3 region. Amplicons were sequenced on the Illumina HiSeq platform. As for the authors' bioinformatics: PCR bias was computationally corrected using synthetic template baselines, reads within Hamming distance 2 were collapsed, and singletons that could not be merged were discarded. Reads were aligned against IMGT so that V, D and J genes, CDR3 length and insertions or deletions at six rearrangement sites could be assigned. Clonotype counts were normalized to sorted cell number within each subset before computing true diversity and Gini coefficients with the tcR R package. The overlap coefficient, calculated on TCRB nucleotide sequences, was used to quantify repertoire sharing. TCRdb obtained this table from immuneACCESS and retained in-frame rearrangements with V and J assigned. These tables miss some clones; where compared with another copy, unresolved V genes account for less than half of the shortfall, and the remainder is unexplained. That table furnishes V, J and clone size, whereas the DNA furnished D and trimming. Recorded for this sample are about 120,000 clones; about a sixth of them occurred a single time. Approximately 2.2% of the sample is taken by the ten largest.

What was sequenced was central memory CD4+ T cells from blood. The V gene is TRBV6-5 and the J gene is TRBJ1-4, and TRBD1 aligns with 7 junction nucleotides. This receptor was obtained from a man younger than 45 with type 1 diabetes. The CDR3 region: CASSSETGRYEKLFF. The sequenced DNA: TGTGCCAGCAGTTCCGAGACAGGGAGATATGAAAAACTGTTTTTT.